The 30 T cell receptor beta chains below were found in one sample sequenced in a study of T-cell reconstitution after alpha-beta-depleted transplantation in children. For TCRbeta, the library was prepared with unique molecular identifiers. TCRdb ran MiXCR on the PCR reads and lists one entry per CDR3 protein. Of more than 500,000 distinct CDR3 sequences detected, about an eighth appear once; the ten largest clones hold about 14%. Sequenced here: PBMCs, mostly from graft donor cells, sampled 180 days after TCRalphabeta/CD19-depleted stem cell transplant. The receptors were gathered from a female patient aged 2-10 years who had a stem cell transplant for aplastic anemia, so the T cells may come from the graft donor.

In its sample, this clonotype was seen a few times. The CDR3 bases are TGTGCCAGCAGCTTAGTGCCAAACACTGAAGCTTTCTTT. This gives the protein CASSLVPNTEAFF. The chain has TRBV7-6 and TRBJ1-1, with D uncertain. Per germline, CDR1 SGHVS and CDR2 FNYEAQ. The CDR3 extends over 13 amino acids. V shed 1 base and J shed 2 bases, with 5 bases lying between them.

The J gene is TRBJ2-7, the V gene TRBV2; 9 nucleotides agree with TRBD2. There are 18 residues in the CDR3. Germline values: CDR1 SNHLY, CDR2 FYNNEI. Unmatched junction bases numbered 10, after V lost 0 bases and J lost 1 base. CDR3 nucleotides: TGTGCCAGCAGTGAAGCCGGGGCGGGAGGGCCCAAGTCCTACGAGCAGTACTTC. Its translation is CASSEAGAGGPKSYEQYF.

This rearrangement joins TRBV4-2 to TRBJ2-2; D gene unclear. Germline V gene data show CDR1 as LGHNA and CDR2 as YNFKEQ. The germline V and J ends were trimmed by 9 bases and 0 bases, with 8 bases remaining between them. This CDR3 is built from 13 residues. The CDR3 nucleotides read TGTGCCAGTCGATCGACGAACACCGGGGAGCTGTTTTTT. Protein product: CASRSTNTGELFF.

This clonotype was seen a handful of times. The chain recombines TRBV11-2 with TRBJ1-4; the D gene is possibly TRBD1 (5 bases). This CDR3 has 15 residues. Trimming removed 2 bases from V and 8 bases from J, with 15 bases in between. CDR1 is SGHAT, CDR2 FQNNGV, per germline. CDR3 bases: TGTGCCAGCAGCTTATTGACCAGCCGGGGGGAAAAACTGTTTTTT. This codes for CASSLLTSRGEKLFF.

This clonotype was seen more than once but under ten times. This chain connects TRBV25-1 to TRBJ2-1; D assignment may be TRBD1 or TRBD2 (5 bases each). There are 14 residues in the CDR3. CDR1 MGHDK and CDR2 SYGVNS come from the germline V gene. V was shortened by 3 bases and J by 7 bases, with 13 bases between the two germline ends. CDR3 nucleotides: TGTGCCAGCAGTGACAATTCCTGGGGGAATGAGCAGTTCTTC. Translation: CASSDNSWGNEQFF.

The V and J genes are TRBV15 and TRBJ2-2, with D hard to call. V dropped 3 bases and J dropped 0 bases, with 11 bases sitting between them. In germline, CDR1 is LNHNV, CDR2 YYDKDF (reference sequence). This CDR3 is 16 amino acids long. CDR3 region: CATSSPRVSNTGELFF. The DNA for the CDR3 is TGTGCCACCAGCAGCCCCCGGGTTTCGAACACCGGGGAGCTGTTTTTT.

The chain recombines TRBV7-4 with TRBJ2-6; D ambiguous. In germline, CDR1 is SGHVT, CDR2 SQSDAQ. V gave up 6 bases and J gave up 2 bases, with 8 bases separating them. CDR3 length equals 14 residues. The CDR3 DNA reads as TGTGCCAGCAGGGCCTCCGCTGGGGCCAACGTCCTGACTTTC. Translating it yields CASRASAGANVLTF. Drawing the rest from reference TRBV7-4 and TRBJ2-6, the complete variable domain is GAGVSQSPRYKVAKRGRDVALRCDSISGHVTLYWYRQTLGQGSEVLTYSQSDAQRDKSGRPSGRFSAERPERSVSTLKIQRTEQGDSAVYLCASRASAGANVLTFGAGSRLTVL.

This clonotype was seen repeatedly, ten times or more. The chain couples TRBV7-7 to TRBJ2-1, with TRBD2 identical over 9 bases. J gave up 10 bases and V 5 bases, and 6 bases lay outside the gene matches. The CDR3 contains 13 residues. From germline, CDR1 is SSHAT and CDR2 FNYEAQ (reference sequence). CDR3 DNA: TGTGCCAGCAGCCTCTATAGCGGGAGAGAGCAGTTCTTC. As protein: CASSLYSGREQFF.

The chain carries TRBV12-3 or TRBV12-4 and TRBJ2-7; D is unresolved. The CDR3 has 17 amino acids. V was trimmed by 5 bases and J by 0 bases, leaving 20 bases between them. Here the CDR3 reads CASSPETSRKSSYEQYF. The CDR3 DNA follows: TGTGCCAGCAGTCCCGAGACCTCTAGAAAGAGCTCCTACGAGCAGTACTTC.

There are a few counts of this clonotype. This chain connects TRBV7-8 to TRBJ2-3, with D perhaps matching TRBD1 (5 bases). Trimming took 10 bases from V and 1 from J, leaving 12 bases between them. Germline CDR1 is SGHVS and CDR2 is FQNEAQ. The CDR3 has 13 residues. The CDR3 here is CANAWGRTDTQYF. DNA for the CDR3: TGTGCCAATGCATGGGGCCGCACAGATACGCAGTATTTT. The whole variable domain, remainder taken from reference TRBV7-8 and TRBJ2-3, is GAGVSQSPRYKVAKRGQDVALRCDPISGHVSLFWYQQALGQGPEFLTYFQNEAQLDKSGLPSDRFFAERPEGSVSTLKIQRTQQEDSAVYLCANAWGRTDTQYFGPGTRLTVL.

The J gene is TRBJ2-2, the V gene TRBV24-1; D gene uncertain. This CDR3 comprises 13 residues. Trimming cost V 7 bases and J 6 bases, with 11 bases left between them. Germline V CDR1 and CDR2: KGHDR, SFDVKD. The CDR3 loop reads CATRGPGPGELFF. In DNA, the CDR3 is TGTGCCACCAGGGGCCCCGGCCCCGGGGAGCTGTTTTTT.

The table lists this clonotype with many counts. The chain couples TRBV7-2 to TRBJ2-7, with TRBD2 matching over 7 bases. CDR3 length: 16 residues. Germline CDR1 and CDR2: SGHTA and FQGNSA. With 6 bases clipped from V and 4 bases from J, the junction kept 15 bases outside the gene matches. For the CDR3, the DNA is TGTGCCAGCAGTCTTATGGGGGGGGACTTCTGGTACGAGCAGTACTTC. Its protein product is CASSLMGGDFWYEQYF.

The gene calls are TRBV6-5 and TRBJ2-7; D perhaps matches TRBD1 (6 bases). Germline values: CDR1 MNHEY, CDR2 SVGAGI. The CDR3 spans 13 residues. Trimming left V 2 bases short and J 5 bases short, with 10 bases between. For the CDR3, the DNA is TGTGCCAGCAGTTACCCAGGGGTTAACGAGCAGTACTTC. It yields the protein CASSYPGVNEQYF.

This clonotype was counted many times. The chain uses TRBV20-1 and TRBJ2-5; TRBD1 is a possible D gene (6 bases). The CDR3 spans 12 residues. Germline lookup yields CDR1 DFQATT and CDR2 SNEGSKA (reference sequence). V was shortened by 5 bases and J by 4 bases, with 11 bases between the two germline ends. For the CDR3, the DNA is TGCAGTGCTCCCACAGGGAGAGAGACCCAGTACTTC. Its translation: CSAPTGRETQYF.

This clonotype was recorded at least ten times. The CDR3 is CATSDPGQGRETQYF. The CDR3 DNA reads TGTGCCACCAGTGATCCCGGACAGGGGAGAGAGACCCAGTACTTC. V is TRBV24-1 and J is TRBJ2-5, with TRBD1 matching over 9 bases. V was pared by 3 bases and J by 4 bases, with 5 bases of the junction left unmatched. The CDR3 consists of 15 residues. Germline V lookup: CDR1 KGHDR, CDR2 SFDVKD.

CDR3 amino acids: CASSLRTGMGNEQFF. Written as DNA, the CDR3 is TGTGCCAGCAGCTTAAGGACAGGGATGGGCAATGAGCAGTTCTTC. V gene TRBV7-3 combines with J gene TRBJ2-1, with 8 bases aligning to TRBD1. Germline loops: CDR1 SGHTA, CDR2 FQGTGA. The CDR3 loop spans 15 amino acids. The V gene end was trimmed by 1 base and the J gene end by 6 bases; junction bases not matched to a gene: 5.

The V gene is TRBV20-1, the J gene TRBJ1-4; 10 nucleotides agree with TRBD1. V shed 6 bases, J shed 8 bases, and the junction held 6 bases outside the gene matches. Per germline, CDR1 DFQATT and CDR2 SNEGSKA (reference sequence). The CDR3 spans 13 residues. CDR3 DNA sequence: TGCAGTGCCAGACAGGGGGCGAGGGAAAAACTGTTTTTT. This translates into CSARQGAREKLFF.

The chain is built from TRBV7-9 and TRBJ2-7; 7 nucleotides align to TRBD2. Losses at the gene ends were 5 bases for V and 2 bases for J; bases not matched to a gene: 9. Germline CDR1 and CDR2: SEHNR and FQNEAQ (reference sequence). The CDR3 has 15 residues. CDR3 protein: CASSPGAGWAYEQYF. In DNA, the CDR3 is TGTGCCAGCAGCCCGGGAGCGGGATGGGCCTACGAGCAGTACTTC.

This clonotype was observed a few times. The chain employs TRBV20-1 and TRBJ1-4; weak D call: TRBD1 (5 bases). Germline V CDR1 and CDR2: DFQATT, SNEGSKA (reference sequence). The CDR3 extends over 12 amino acids. The V end lost 5 bases, the J end lost 10 bases, and 14 bases lay between the germline ends. CDR3 nucleotide sequence: TGCAGTGCTCCTGGGGGTGGAGGAAAACTGTTTTTT. Amino acids: CSAPGGGGKLFF.

This clonotype came up a few times. The rearrangement links TRBV20-1 to TRBJ2-7; 9 bases fit TRBD1. In germline, CDR1 is DFQATT, CDR2 SNEGSKA (reference sequence). This CDR3 is built from 14 residues. V lost 5 bases and J lost 5; bases outside the gene matches: 10. Here the CDR3 DNA reads TGCAGTGCTTTATCCGGGACAGGGCGCGACGAGCAGTACTTC. This gives the protein CSALSGTGRDEQYF.

This clonotype was detected ten times or more. The chain joins TRBV5-1 to TRBJ2-1; D not certain. Germline CDR1 reads SGHRS; CDR2 reads YFSETQ. This CDR3 is built from 13 residues. Trimming stripped 4 bases from V and 5 bases from J, with 10 bases between. The CDR3 sequence is CASSKTRDNEQFF. For the CDR3, the DNA is TGCGCCAGCAGCAAAACAAGGGACAATGAGCAGTTCTTC. The full variable domain, in which reference TRBV5-1 and TRBJ2-1 provide the parts outside the CDR3, is KAGVTQTPRYLIKTRGQQVTLSCSPISGHRSVSWYQQTPGQGLQFLFEYFSETQRNKGNFPGRFSGRQFSNSRSEMNVSTLELGDSALYLCASSKTRDNEQFFGPGTRLTVL.

The J gene is TRBJ2-7, the V gene TRBV7-8; the D gene is possibly TRBD2 (6 bases). Trimming took 1 base from V and 0 from J, leaving 13 bases between them. CDR3 length: 16 amino acids. The germline gives CDR1 SGHVS, CDR2 FQNEAQ. CDR3 residues: CASSLGGLHSSYEQYF. CDR3 in DNA: TGTGCCAGCAGCTTAGGGGGACTTCATAGCTCCTACGAGCAGTACTTC.

A few counts support this clonotype. The chain uses TRBV10-3 and TRBJ1-5; 7 positions match TRBD1. Germline trimming cut 4 bases from V and 3 bases from J; bases unmatched to any gene: 6. The germline gives CDR1 ENHRY, CDR2 SYGVKD. The CDR3 extends over 15 amino acids. The DNA of the CDR3 is TGTGCCATCAGTGCAACGGGACAGATCAATCAGCCCCAGCATTTT. Protein: CAISATGQINQPQHF.

This clonotype was found a few times. The chain uses TRBV25-1 and TRBJ2-7; possible D gene TRBD2, 5 bases. The germline CDR1 and CDR2 sequences are MGHDK and SYGVNS. V lost 4 bases and J 2 bases, leaving 12 bases between the germline ends. This CDR3 has 14 amino acids. The CDR3 here is CASSGLSSTYEQYF. DNA for the CDR3: TGTGCCAGCAGTGGACTATCCTCAACCTACGAGCAGTACTTC.

The CDR3 DNA sequence: TGTGCCAGCAGCCAAGATGGGACTAGAACAGATACGCAGTATTTT. Its translation is CASSQDGTRTDTQYF. V is TRBV3-1 and J is TRBJ2-3; 8 positions match TRBD2. CDR1 and CDR2 from the germline V gene are LGHDT and YNNKEL (reference sequence). The CDR3 contains 15 residues. The ends lost 0 bases at V and 3 bases at J; junction bases unmatched: 2.

This clonotype has a handful of counts. In DNA form, the CDR3 reads TGTGCCAGTAGTCATGGCGGAGACGTGAACACTGAAGCTTTCTTT. Protein product: CASSHGGDVNTEAFF. The rearrangement uses TRBV19 and TRBJ1-1; D call uncertain. The V gene lost 5 bases and the J gene lost 0 bases, with 13 bases spanning the gap. Germline CDR1 and CDR2: LNHDA and SQIVND (reference sequence). The CDR3 sequence is 15 residues long.

This clonotype was seen a few times. Here the CDR3 reads CASSPRTSGDSYEQYV. The CDR3 bases are TGTGCCAGCTCACCCAGGACTAGCGGGGACTCCTACGAGCAGTACGTC. The rearrangement uses TRBV18 and TRBJ2-7, with 12 bases fitting TRBD2. Germline lookup yields CDR1 KGHSH and CDR2 LQKENI. The CDR3 extends over 16 amino acids. The ends lost 3 bases at V and 0 bases at J; junction bases unmatched: 3.

This clonotype has at least ten counts. The chain has TRBV5-1 and TRBJ1-6; no reliable D call. CDR3 size: 15 residues. Germline assignment: CDR1 SGHRS and CDR2 YFSETQ. Trimming took 3 bases from V and 7 from J, leaving 14 bases between them. The CDR3 DNA reads TGCGCCAGCAGCTGGAACACCGGCGGAAATTCACCCCTCCACTTT. It encodes CASSWNTGGNSPLHF.

The chain has TRBV20-1 and TRBJ2-5; TRBD1 matches at 8 bases. Germline V CDR1 and CDR2: DFQATT, SNEGSKA (reference sequence). This CDR3 spans 12 amino acids. With V trimmed by 4 bases and J by 3 bases, 1 base remained unmatched. The CDR3, as DNA: TGCAGTGCTACGACAGGGGAAGAGACCCAGTACTTC. It codes for CSATTGEETQYF.

This clonotype has a handful of counts. This chain joins TRBV7-9 and TRBJ2-1, with a possible D match to TRBD2 (6 bases). The CDR3 runs to 17 residues. CDR1 is SEHNR, CDR2 FQNEAQ, per germline (reference sequence). The V gene lost 1 base and the J gene lost 3 bases, with 16 bases spanning the gap. Here the CDR3 reads CASSLVWGVGSYNEQFF. The CDR3 DNA follows: TGTGCCAGCAGCTTAGTCTGGGGGGTCGGGAGCTACAATGAGCAGTTCTTC.